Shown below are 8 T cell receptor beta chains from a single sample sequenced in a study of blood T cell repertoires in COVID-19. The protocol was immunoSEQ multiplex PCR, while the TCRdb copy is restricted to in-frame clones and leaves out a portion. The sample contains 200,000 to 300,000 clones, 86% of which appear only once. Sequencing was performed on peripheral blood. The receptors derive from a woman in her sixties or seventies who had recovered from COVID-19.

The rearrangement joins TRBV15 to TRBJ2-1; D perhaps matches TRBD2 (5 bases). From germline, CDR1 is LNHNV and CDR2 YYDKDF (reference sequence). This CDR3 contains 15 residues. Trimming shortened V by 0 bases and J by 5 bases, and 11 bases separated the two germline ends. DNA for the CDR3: TGTGCCACCAGCAGAGATGTAGGCGGGCACAATGAGCAGTTCTTC. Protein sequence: CATSRDVGGHNEQFF.

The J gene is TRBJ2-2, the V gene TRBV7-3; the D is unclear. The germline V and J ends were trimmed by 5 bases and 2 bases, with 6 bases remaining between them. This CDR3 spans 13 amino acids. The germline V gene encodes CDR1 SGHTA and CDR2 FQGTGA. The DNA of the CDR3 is TGTGCCAGCAGCCAACTCAACACCGGGGAGCTGTTTTTT. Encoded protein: CASSQLNTGELFF.

CDR3 in amino acids: CASTLARSPGNTIYF. The CDR3 coding sequence is TGTGCCAGCACCCTGGCTAGAAGCCCTGGAAACACCATATATTTT. The chain couples TRBV2 to TRBJ1-3; D gene uncertain. The CDR3 consists of 15 residues. Trimming cost V 7 bases and J 2 bases, with 15 bases left between them. Germline CDR1 reads SNHLY; CDR2 reads FYNNEI.

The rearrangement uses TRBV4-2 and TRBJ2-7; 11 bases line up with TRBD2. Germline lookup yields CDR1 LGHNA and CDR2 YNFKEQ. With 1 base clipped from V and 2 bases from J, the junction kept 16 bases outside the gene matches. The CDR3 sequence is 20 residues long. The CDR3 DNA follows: TGTGCCAGCAGCCAAGGATCCCCCCCGCTAGCGGGGGGCCGAACCTACGAGCAGTACTTC. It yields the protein CASSQGSPPLAGGRTYEQYF.

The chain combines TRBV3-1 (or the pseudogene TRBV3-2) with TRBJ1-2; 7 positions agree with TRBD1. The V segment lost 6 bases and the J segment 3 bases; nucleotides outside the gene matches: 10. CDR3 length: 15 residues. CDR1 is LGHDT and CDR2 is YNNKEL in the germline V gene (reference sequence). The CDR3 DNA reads TGTGCCAGCAGGAGATCAGGGGGTCCGGACTATGGCTACACCTTC. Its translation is CASRRSGGPDYGYTF.

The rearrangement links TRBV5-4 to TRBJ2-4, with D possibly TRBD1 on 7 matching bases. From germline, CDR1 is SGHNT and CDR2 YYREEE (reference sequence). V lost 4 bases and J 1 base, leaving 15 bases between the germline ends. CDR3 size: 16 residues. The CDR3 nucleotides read TGTGCCAGCAGCGTGACAGGGAGGCTTGCCAAAAACATTCAGTACTTC. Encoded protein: CASSVTGRLAKNIQYF.

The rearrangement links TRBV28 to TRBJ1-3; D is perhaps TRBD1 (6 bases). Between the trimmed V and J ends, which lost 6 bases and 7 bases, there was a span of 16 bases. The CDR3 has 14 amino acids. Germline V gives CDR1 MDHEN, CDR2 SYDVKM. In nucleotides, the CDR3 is TGTGCCAGCAGCCAAGTCCAGGGGCGGAACACCATATATTTT. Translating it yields CASSQVQGRNTIYF.

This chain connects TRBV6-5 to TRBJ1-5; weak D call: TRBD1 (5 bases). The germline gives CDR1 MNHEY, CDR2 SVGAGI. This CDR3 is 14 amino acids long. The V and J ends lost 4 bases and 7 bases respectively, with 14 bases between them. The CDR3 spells CASSFRGNGQPQHF. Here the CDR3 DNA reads TGTGCCAGCAGTTTTCGGGGGAATGGGCAGCCCCAGCATTTT.